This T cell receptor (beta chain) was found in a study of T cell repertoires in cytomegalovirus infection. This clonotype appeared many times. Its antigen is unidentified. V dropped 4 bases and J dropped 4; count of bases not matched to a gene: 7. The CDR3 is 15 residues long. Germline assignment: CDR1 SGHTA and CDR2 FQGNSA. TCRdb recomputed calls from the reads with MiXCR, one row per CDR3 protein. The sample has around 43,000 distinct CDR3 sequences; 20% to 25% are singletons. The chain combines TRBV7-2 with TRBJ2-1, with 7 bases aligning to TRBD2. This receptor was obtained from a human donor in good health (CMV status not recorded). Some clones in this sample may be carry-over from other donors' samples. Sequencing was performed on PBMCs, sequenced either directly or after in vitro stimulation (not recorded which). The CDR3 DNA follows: TGTGCCAGCAGCTACGGGGCTAGCGGATACAATGAGCAGTTCTTC. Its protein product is CASSYGASGYNEQFF.